The T cell receptor beta chain under discussion was sequenced for a study of blood T cell repertoires in COVID-19. As for the study in general: From the United States, Italy and Spain came samples of acute and convalescent COVID-19.

The CDR3 totals 13 residues. V lost 4 bases and J 5 bases, leaving 10 bases between the germline ends. Per germline, CDR1 SGDLS and CDR2 YYNGEE. Libraries were prepared by immunoSEQ multiplex PCR; TCRdb keeps only in-frame clonotypes and omits some of them. The sample lists 120,000 to 150,000 clones; around 88% were seen once. The receptor's source is a woman in her fifties or sixties with acute or convalescent COVID-19. Sequenced material: peripheral blood. J is TRBJ2-1 and V is TRBV9; D remains ambiguous. The CDR3 region is CASSPTPDNEQFF. CDR3 coding DNA: TGTGCCAGCAGCCCTACCCCCGACAATGAGCAGTTCTTC.